This is a list of T cell receptor beta chains from one sample in a study of T cell responses to AZD1222 COVID-19 vaccine. Assay: immunoSEQ multiplex PCR; the TCRdb copy retains only in-frame clones and omits some. The table shows tens of thousands of clones, with 65% to 90% occurring only once. The sequences come from peripheral blood, collected on day 0 of AZD1222 vaccination. Every receptor here comes from an adult in good health. Both conserved end residues are part of each CDR3.

J gene	V gene	CDR3 protein
TRBJ1-6	TRBV27	CASRRRTGWSINSPLHF
TRBJ2-2	TRBV13	CASSFGGGNTGELFF
TRBJ1-2	TRBV6-5	CASRPPGQDLGGYTF
TRBJ2-2	TRBV29-1	CSVEVSGDTGELFF
TRBJ2-5	TRBV11-2	CASSAIRGGAAQTQYF
TRBJ2-7	TRBV3-1/TRBV3-2	CASSPRDRGFGRSYEQYF
TRBJ1-3	TRBV19	CASSIALTGLSGNTIYF
TRBJ2-1	TRBV28	CASRKQGYNEQFF
TRBJ1-2	TRBV30	CAFPRGNINYGYTF
TRBJ1-2	TRBV11-2	CASSVTGDYGYTF
TRBJ2-5	TRBV11-2	CASSFGNGETQYF
TRBJ1-2	TRBV28	CASSSQGGDYGYTF
TRBJ1-1	TRBV29-1	CSARRGRNTEAFF
TRBJ1-2	TRBV10-3	CAISEAGTVIYGYTF
TRBJ2-7	TRBV3-1/TRBV3-2	CASSQGGGPSSYEQYF
TRBJ1-4	TRBV10-3	CAISELNPGEGGEKLFF
TRBJ1-1	TRBV6-5	CASSREGTEAFF
TRBJ2-3	TRBV6-2/TRBV6-3	CASSYSISHVDTQYF
TRBJ2-2	TRBV7-3	CASSLARTNTGELFF
TRBJ1-2	TRBV5-1	CASSLGGRLNYGYTF
TRBJ2-1	TRBV5-4	CASSLEGASGAFYEQFF
TRBJ1-1	TRBV6-5	CASELDSGTEAFF
TRBJ2-7	TRBV3-1/TRBV3-2	CASSIGTAYEQYF
TRBJ1-1	TRBV19	CASRRDRGNTEAFF
TRBJ2-7	TRBV7-9	CASSPWKGGEQYF
TRBJ1-1	TRBV23-1	CASSRPNTGSRSF
TRBJ2-3	TRBV19	CASSIAGHTDTQYF
TRBJ1-2	TRBV7-3	CASSSPGQGIGYTF
TRBJ2-7	TRBV18	CASSPPSSGGYEQYF
TRBJ1-2	TRBV5-1	CASSTGPGLTNYGYTF
TRBJ2-1	TRBV6-5	CASSWSGGRDEQFF
TRBJ1-1	TRBV5-8	CANGFQAPNTEAFF
TRBJ1-1	TRBV27	CASSFQGLNTEAFF
TRBJ2-5	TRBV7-3	CASSLVRGQAKETQYF
TRBJ1-2	TRBV18	CASSPPRGTIYGYTF
TRBJ1-2	TRBV2	CASSEPGTPNYGYTF
TRBJ1-2	TRBV30	CAWSPGVGGGWSGYTF
TRBJ1-2	TRBV28	CASSLGRGDYGYTF
TRBJ1-2	TRBV5-1	CASSPPGRVHGYTF
TRBJ1-2	TRBV19	CASTGAGWAYYGYTF
TRBJ1-3	TRBV2	CASSPRTSGNTIYF
TRBJ1-1	TRBV4-1	CASSQDFWTEAFF
TRBJ1-1	TRBV10-3	CAIKVLNGPEAFF
TRBJ2-1	TRBV30	CAWRGLAGGPNSYNEQFF
TRBJ1-5	TRBV6-6	CASIGDGHQPQHF
TRBJ1-2	TRBV12-3/TRBV12-4	CASSLFVNYGYTF
TRBJ2-2	TRBV6-2/TRBV6-3	CASSSPWTSGGKNTGELFF
TRBJ1-2	TRBV30	CAWSSGSSLGGYTF
TRBJ2-1	TRBV5-6	CASSPFGTGINEQFF
TRBJ1-3	TRBV5-1	CASSRGSVSAGNTIYF
TRBJ1-3	TRBV5-4	CASSARQTLSSGNTIYF
TRBJ2-7	TRBV4-1	CASSQDWIQGTDEQYF
TRBJ1-1	TRBV21-1	CASINWGGNTEAFF
TRBJ1-2	TRBV6-5	CASSYSGQGYGYTF